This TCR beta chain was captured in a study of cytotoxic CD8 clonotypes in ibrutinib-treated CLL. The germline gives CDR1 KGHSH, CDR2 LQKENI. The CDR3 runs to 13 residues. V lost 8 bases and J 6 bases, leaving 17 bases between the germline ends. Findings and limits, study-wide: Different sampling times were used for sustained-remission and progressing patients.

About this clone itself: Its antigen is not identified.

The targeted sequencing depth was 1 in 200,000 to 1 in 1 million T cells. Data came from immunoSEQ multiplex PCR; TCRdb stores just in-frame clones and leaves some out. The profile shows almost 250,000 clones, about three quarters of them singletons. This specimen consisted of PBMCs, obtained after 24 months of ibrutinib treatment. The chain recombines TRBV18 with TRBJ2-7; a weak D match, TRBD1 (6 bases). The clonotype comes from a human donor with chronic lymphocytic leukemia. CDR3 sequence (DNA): TGTGCCAGCACGGACAGCCAAGGCGCCGAGCAGTACTTC. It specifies CASTDSQGAEQYF.